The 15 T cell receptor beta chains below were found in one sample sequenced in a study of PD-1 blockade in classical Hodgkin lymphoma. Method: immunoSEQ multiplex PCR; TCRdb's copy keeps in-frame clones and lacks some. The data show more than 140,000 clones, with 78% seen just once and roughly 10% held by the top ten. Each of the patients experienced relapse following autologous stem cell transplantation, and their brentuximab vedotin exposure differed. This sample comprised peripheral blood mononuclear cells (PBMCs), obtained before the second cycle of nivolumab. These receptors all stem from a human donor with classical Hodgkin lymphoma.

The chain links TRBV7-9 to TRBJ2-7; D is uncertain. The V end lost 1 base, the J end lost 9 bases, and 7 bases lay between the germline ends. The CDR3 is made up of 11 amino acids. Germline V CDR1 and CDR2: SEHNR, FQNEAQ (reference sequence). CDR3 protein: CASSLGQVQYF. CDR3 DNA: TGTGCCAGCAGCTTAGGGCAGGTGCAGTACTTC.

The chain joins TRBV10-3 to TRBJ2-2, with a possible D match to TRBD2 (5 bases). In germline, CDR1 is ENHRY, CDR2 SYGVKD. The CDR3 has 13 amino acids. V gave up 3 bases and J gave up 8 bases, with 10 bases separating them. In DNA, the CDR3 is TGTGCCATCAGTGATCTAAGCGGAGGGGAGCTGTTTTTT. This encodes CAISDLSGGELFF.

The CDR3 nucleotides are TGCGCCAGCAGCTTGGCTGGGGCAGATACGCAGTATTTT. Its translation is CASSLAGADTQYF. V is TRBV5-1 and J is TRBJ2-3; D is ambiguous. Looked up from germline, CDR1 is SGHRS and CDR2 is YFSETQ. The CDR3 runs to 13 residues. V was cut by 0 bases and J by 4 bases, with 6 bases left in between.

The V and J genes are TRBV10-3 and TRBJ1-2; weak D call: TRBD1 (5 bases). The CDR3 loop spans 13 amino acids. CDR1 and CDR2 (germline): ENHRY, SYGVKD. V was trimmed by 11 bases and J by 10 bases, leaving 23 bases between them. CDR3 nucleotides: TGTGCCGCGGCGGGGGACTCTATGCATGACTACACCTTC. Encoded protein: CAAAGDSMHDYTF.

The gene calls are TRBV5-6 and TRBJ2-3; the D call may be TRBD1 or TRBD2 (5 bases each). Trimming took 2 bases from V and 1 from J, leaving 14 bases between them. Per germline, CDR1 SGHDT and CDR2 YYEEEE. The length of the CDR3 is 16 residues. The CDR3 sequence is CASSFGGRLGTDTQYF. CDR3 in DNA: TGTGCCAGCAGCTTTGGGGGACGGCTGGGCACAGATACGCAGTATTTT. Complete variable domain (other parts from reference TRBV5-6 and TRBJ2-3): DAGVTQSPTHLIKTRGQQVTLRCSPKSGHDTVSWYQQALGQGPQFIFQYYEEEERQRGNFPDRFSGHQFPNYSSELNVNALLLGDSALYLCASSFGGRLGTDTQYFGPGTRLTVL.

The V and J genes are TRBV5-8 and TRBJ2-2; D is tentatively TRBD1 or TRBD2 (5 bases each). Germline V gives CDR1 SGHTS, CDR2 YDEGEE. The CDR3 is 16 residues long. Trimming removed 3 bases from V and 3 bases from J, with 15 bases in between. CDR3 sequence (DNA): TGTGCCAGCAGCTGGGGGTTGGGGATGGACACCGGGGAGCTGTTTTTT. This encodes CASSWGLGMDTGELFF. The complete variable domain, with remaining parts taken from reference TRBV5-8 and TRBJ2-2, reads EAGVTQSPTHLIKTRGQQATLRCSPISGHTSVYWYQQALGLGLQFLLWYDEGEERNRGNFPPRFSGRQFPNYSSELNVNALELEDSALYLCASSWGLGMDTGELFFGEGSRLTVL.

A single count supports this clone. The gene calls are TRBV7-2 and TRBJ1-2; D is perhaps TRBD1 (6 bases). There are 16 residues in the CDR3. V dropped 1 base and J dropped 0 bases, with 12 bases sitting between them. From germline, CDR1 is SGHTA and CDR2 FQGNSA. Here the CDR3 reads CASSLGGQGTNYGYTF. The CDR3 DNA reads TGTGCCAGCAGCTTAGGGGGCCAGGGGACTAACTATGGCTACACCTTC.

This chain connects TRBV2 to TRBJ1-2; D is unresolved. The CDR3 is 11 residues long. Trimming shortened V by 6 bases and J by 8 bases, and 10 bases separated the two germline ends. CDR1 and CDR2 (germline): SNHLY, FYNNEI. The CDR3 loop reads CASSLLGGYTF. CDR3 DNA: TGTGCCAGCAGCCTTTTAGGCGGCTACACCTTC.

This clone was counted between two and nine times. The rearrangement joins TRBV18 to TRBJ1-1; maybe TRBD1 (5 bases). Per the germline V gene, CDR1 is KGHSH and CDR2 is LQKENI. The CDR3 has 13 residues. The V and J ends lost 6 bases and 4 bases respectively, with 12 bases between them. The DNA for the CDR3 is TGTGCCAGCTCCCGGCAGGGCGCCACTGAAGCTTTCTTT. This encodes CASSRQGATEAFF.

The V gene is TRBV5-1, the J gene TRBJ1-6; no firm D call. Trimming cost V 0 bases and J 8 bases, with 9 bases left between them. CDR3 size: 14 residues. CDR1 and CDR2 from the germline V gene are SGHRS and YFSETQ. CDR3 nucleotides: TGCGCCAGCAGCTTGGTCCTAGAGGATTCACCCCTCCACTTT. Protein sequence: CASSLVLEDSPLHF.

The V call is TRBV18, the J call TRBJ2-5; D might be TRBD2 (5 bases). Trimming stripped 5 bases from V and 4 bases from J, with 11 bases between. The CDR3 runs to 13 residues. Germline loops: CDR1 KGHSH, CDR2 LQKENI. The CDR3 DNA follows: TGTGCCAGCTCATCACTAGGAAGAGAGACCCAGTACTTC. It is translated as CASSSLGRETQYF.

The CDR3 spells CAISARGDSGNTIYF. CDR3 DNA: TGTGCCATCAGCGCGAGGGGGGACTCTGGAAACACCATATATTTT. V is TRBV10-3 and J is TRBJ1-3, with D perhaps TRBD1 (6 bases). The CDR3 covers 15 residues. CDR1 is ENHRY and CDR2 is SYGVKD in the germline V gene. V shed 6 bases and J shed 0 bases, with 12 bases lying between them.

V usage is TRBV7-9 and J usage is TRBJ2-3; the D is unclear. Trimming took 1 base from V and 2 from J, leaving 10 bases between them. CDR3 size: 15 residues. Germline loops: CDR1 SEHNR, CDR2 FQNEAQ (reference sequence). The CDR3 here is CASSLELTDTDTQYF. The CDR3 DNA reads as TGTGCCAGCAGCTTAGAGTTAACAGACACAGATACGCAGTATTTT. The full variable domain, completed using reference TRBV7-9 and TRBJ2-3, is DTGVSQNPRHKITKRGQNVTFRCDPISEHNRLYWYRQTLGQGPEFLTYFQNEAQLEKSRLLSDRFSAERPKGSFSTLEIQRTEQGDSAMYLCASSLELTDTDTQYFGPGTRLTVL.

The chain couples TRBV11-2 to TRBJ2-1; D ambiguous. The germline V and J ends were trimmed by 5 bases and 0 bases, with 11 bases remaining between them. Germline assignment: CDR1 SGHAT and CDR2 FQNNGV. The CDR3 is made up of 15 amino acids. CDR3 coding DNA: TGTGCCAGCAGCATAGGCGCTAACTCCTACAATGAGCAGTTCTTC. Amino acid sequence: CASSIGANSYNEQFF. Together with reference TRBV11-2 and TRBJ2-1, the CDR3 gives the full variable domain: EAGVAQSPRYKIIEKRQSVAFWCNPISGHATLYWYQQILGQGPKLLIQFQNNGVVDDSQLPKDRFSAERLKGVDSTLKIQPAKLEDSAVYLCASSIGANSYNEQFFGPGTRLTVL.

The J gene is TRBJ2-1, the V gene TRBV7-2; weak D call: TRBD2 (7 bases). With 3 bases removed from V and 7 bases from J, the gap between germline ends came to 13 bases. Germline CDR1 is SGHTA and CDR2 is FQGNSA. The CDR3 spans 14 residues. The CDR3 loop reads CASSFQRDINEQFF. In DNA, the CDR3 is TGTGCCAGCAGCTTTCAGCGGGACATAAATGAGCAGTTCTTC.